The text below deals with one T cell receptor beta chain. In preparing each TCR library, about 3,700 ng of total RNA was used. Through template switching, UMIs that included a 6-nucleotide sample barcode were added. Reanalyzing the 5' RACE reads, TCRdb keeps one entry per CDR3 protein, without DNA. The sample's table shows some 150,000 distinct CDR3 sequences. The data are from a study of monozygotic twins with inflammatory bowel disease. The CDR3 contains 15 residues. The germline CDR1 and CDR2 sequences are MDHEN and SYDVKM. The chain uses TRBV28 and TRBJ2-2; no DNA is available, so the TRBD1 call from TCRdb remains unchecked. Sequencing was done on a sample of blood. This TCR was recovered from a human donor with ulcerative colitis or Crohn's disease, or a healthy co-twin of an affected twin (not recorded which). CDR3 sequence: CASSVGGKSTGELFF.